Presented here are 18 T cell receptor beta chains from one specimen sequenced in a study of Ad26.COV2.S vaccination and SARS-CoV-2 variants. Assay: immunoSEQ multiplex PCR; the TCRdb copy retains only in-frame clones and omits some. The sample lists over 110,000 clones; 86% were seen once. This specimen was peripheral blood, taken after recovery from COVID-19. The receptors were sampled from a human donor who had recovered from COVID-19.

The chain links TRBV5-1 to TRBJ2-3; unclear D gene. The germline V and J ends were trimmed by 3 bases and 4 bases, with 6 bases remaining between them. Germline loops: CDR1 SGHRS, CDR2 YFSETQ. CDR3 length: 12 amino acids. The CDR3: CASSSISDTQYF. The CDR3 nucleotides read TGCGCCAGCAGCTCGATCTCAGATACGCAGTATTTT.

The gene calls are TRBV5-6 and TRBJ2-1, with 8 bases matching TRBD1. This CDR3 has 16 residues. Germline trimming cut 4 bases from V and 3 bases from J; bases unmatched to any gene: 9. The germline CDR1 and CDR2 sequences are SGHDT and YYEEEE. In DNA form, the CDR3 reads TGTGCCAGCAGCCCGTGGGCAGGGGGCGGCTACAATGAGCAGTTCTTC. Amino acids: CASSPWAGGGYNEQFF.

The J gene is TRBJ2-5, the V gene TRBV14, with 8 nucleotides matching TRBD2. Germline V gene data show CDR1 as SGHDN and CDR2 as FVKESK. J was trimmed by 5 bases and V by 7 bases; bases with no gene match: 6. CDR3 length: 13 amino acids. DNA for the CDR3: TGTGCCAGCACCTCCGGGGGGGCGGAGACCCAGTACTTC. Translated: CASTSGGAETQYF.

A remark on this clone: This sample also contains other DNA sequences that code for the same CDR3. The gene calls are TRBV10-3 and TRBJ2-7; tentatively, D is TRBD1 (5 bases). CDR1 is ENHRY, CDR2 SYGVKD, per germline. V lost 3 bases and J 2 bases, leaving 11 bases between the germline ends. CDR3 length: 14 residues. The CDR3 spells CAISDRDGTYEQYF. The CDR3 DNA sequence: TGTGCCATCAGTGACAGGGATGGGACCTACGAGCAGTACTTC.

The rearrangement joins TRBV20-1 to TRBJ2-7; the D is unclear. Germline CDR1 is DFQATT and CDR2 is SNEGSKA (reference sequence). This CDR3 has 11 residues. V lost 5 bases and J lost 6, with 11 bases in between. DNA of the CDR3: TGCAGTGCTCCTCTATCCGGCGAGCAGTACTTC. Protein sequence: CSAPLSGEQYF.

The CDR3 here is CASSRAVGEAFF. The CDR3 DNA reads TGTGCCAGCAGCCGGGCCGTGGGTGAAGCTTTCTTT. The rearrangement joins TRBV5-4 to TRBJ1-1; D remains ambiguous. Trimming took off 4 bases at V and 7 bases at J, with 11 bases between the two ends. The CDR3 runs 12 residues. Germline V gene lookup returns CDR1 SGHNT and CDR2 YYREEE (reference sequence). Full variable domain (remainder filled in from reference TRBV5-4 and TRBJ1-1): ETGVTQSPTHLIKTRGQQVTLRCSSQSGHNTVSWYQQALGQGPQFIFQYYREEENGRGNFPPRFSGLQFPNYSSELNVNALELDDSALYLCASSRAVGEAFFGQGTRLTVV.

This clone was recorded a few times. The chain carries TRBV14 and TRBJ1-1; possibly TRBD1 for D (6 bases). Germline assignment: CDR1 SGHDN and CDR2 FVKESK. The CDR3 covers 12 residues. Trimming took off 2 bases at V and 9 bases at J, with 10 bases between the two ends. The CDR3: CASSQQGTQAFF. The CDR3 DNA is TGTGCCAGCAGCCAACAGGGGACTCAAGCTTTCTTT.

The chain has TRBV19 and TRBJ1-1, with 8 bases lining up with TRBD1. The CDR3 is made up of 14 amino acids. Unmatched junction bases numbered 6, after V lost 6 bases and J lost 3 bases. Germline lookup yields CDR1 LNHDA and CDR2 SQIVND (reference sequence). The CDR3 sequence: CASSVDRGDTEAFF. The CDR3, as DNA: TGTGCCAGTAGCGTTGACAGGGGTGACACTGAAGCTTTCTTT. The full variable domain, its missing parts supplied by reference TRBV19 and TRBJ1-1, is DGGITQSPKYLFRKEGQNVTLSCEQNLNHDAMYWYRQDPGQGLRLIYYSQIVNDFQKGDIAEGYSVSREKKESFPLTVTSAQKNPTAFYLCASSVDRGDTEAFFGQGTRLTVV.

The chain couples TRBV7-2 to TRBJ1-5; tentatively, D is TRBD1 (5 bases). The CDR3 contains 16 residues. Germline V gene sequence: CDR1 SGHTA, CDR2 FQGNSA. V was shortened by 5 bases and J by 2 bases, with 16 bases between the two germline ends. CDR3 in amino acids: CASSQKAGSGNQPQHF. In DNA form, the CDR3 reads TGTGCCAGCAGCCAGAAAGCAGGGTCGGGCAATCAGCCCCAGCATTTT.

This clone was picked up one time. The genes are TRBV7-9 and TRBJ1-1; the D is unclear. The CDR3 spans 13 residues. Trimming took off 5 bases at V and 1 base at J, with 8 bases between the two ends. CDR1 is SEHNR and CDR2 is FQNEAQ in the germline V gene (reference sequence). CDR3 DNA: TGTGCCAGCAGCGGCGTACAGAACACTGAAGCTTTCTTT. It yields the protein CASSGVQNTEAFF.

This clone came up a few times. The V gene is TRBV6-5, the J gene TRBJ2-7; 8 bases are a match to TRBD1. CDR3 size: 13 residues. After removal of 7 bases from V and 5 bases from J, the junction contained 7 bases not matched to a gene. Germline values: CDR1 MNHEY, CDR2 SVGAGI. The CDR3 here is CASIIQGGNEQYF. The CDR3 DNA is TGTGCCAGCATCATACAGGGGGGAAACGAGCAGTACTTC.

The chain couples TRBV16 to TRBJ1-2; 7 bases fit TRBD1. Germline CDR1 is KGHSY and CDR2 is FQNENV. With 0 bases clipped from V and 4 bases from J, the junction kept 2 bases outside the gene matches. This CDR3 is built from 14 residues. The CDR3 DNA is TGTGCCAGCAGCCAATCAGGGGGCGGCTATGGCTACACCTTC. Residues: CASSQSGGGYGYTF.

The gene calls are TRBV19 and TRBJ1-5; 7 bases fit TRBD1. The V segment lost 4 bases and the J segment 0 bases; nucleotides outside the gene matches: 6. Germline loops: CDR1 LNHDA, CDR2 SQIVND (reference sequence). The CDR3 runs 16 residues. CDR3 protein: CASSNPDRISNQPQHF. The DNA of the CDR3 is TGTGCCAGTAGTAACCCGGACAGGATTAGCAATCAGCCCCAGCATTTT. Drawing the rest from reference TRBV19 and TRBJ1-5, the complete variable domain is DGGITQSPKYLFRKEGQNVTLSCEQNLNHDAMYWYRQDPGQGLRLIYYSQIVNDFQKGDIAEGYSVSREKKESFPLTVTSAQKNPTAFYLCASSNPDRISNQPQHFGDGTRLSIL.

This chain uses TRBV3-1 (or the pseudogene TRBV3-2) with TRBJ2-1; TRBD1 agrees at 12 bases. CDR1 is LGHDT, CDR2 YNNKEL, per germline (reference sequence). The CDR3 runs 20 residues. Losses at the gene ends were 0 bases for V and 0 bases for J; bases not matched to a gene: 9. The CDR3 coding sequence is TGTGCCAGCAGCCAAGAACAAGTCGGGACAGGGGGCAGCTCCTACAATGAGCAGTTCTTC. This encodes CASSQEQVGTGGSSYNEQFF.

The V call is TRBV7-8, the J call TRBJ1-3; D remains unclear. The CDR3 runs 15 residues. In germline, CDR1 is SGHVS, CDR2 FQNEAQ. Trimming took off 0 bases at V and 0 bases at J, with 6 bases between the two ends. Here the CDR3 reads CASSLASGSGNTIYF. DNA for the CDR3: TGTGCCAGCAGCTTAGCTTCGGGCTCTGGAAACACCATATATTTT.

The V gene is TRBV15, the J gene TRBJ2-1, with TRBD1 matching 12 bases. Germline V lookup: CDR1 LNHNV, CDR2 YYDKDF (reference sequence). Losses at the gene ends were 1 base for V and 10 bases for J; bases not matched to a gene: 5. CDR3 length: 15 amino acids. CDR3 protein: CATSRGGTGGGEQFF. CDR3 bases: TGTGCCACCAGCAGAGGGGGGACAGGGGGCGGGGAGCAGTTCTTC. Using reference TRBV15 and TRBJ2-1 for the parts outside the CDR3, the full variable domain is DAMVIQNPRYQVTQFGKPVTLSCSQTLNHNVMYWYQQKSSQAPKLLFHYYDKDFNNEADTPDNFQSRRPNTSFCFLDIRSPGLGDTAMYLCATSRGGTGGGEQFFGPGTRLTVL.

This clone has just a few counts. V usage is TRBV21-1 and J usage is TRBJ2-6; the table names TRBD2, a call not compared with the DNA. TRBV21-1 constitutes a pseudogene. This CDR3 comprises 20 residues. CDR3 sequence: CASCRVTGTSGVSGANVLTF. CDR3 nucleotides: TGTGCCAGCTGCCGGGTGACCGGGACTAGCGGGGTCTCTGGGGCCAACGTCCTGACTTTC.

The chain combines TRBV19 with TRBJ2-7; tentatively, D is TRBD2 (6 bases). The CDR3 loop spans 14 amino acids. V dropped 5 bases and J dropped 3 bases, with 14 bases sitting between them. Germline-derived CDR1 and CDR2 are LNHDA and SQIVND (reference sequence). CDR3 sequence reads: CASSPSGLYYEQYF. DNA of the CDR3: TGTGCCAGTAGTCCGTCGGGACTTTACTACGAGCAGTACTTC. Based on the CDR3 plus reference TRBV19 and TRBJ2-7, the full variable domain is DGGITQSPKYLFRKEGQNVTLSCEQNLNHDAMYWYRQDPGQGLRLIYYSQIVNDFQKGDIAEGYSVSREKKESFPLTVTSAQKNPTAFYLCASSPSGLYYEQYFGPGTRLTVT.